Listed below are T cell receptor beta chains from one sample, sequenced in a study of T cell responses to AZD1222 COVID-19 vaccine. Libraries were prepared by immunoSEQ multiplex PCR; TCRdb keeps only in-frame clonotypes and omits some of them. The sample yields roughly 150,000 clones, approximately 95% seen once. The sequenced sample was peripheral blood, obtained 28 days after the second AZD1222 dose. The receptors stem from an adult who received the AZD1222 COVID-19 vaccine. Each CDR3 is given with its conserved first and last residue. D genes are given only for firm matches. A clone size is listed for some rows: how often the clone was seen (once, few, many), or a class if it is expanded.

j_gene: TRBJ2-3
abundance: once
v_gene: TRBV27
d_gene: .
CDR3nt: TGTGCCAGCAGTTTACAGGGGCCGGGAGGCACAGATACGCAGTATTTT
CDR3aa: CASSLQGPGGTDTQYF

j_gene: TRBJ1-1
abundance: .
v_gene: TRBV11-3
d_gene: TRBD1
CDR3nt: TGTGCCAGCAGCTCGGGACAGGGAGGGAACACTGAAGCTTTCTTT
CDR3aa: CASSSGQGGNTEAFF

j_gene: TRBJ1-1
abundance: .
v_gene: TRBV9
d_gene: .
CDR3nt: TGTGCCAGCAGCCTAGAGGGTGAAGCTTTCTTT
CDR3aa: CASSLEGEAFF

j_gene: TRBJ2-2
abundance: .
v_gene: TRBV7-3
d_gene: .
CDR3nt: TGTGCCAGCAGCTTAGGACAGATGAACACCGGGGAGCTGTTTTTT
CDR3aa: CASSLGQMNTGELFF

j_gene: TRBJ2-1
abundance: .
v_gene: TRBV28
d_gene: TRBD2
CDR3nt: TGTGCCAGCACCCCCGGCCGACTAGCTTATAATGAGCAGTTCTTC
CDR3aa: CASTPGRLAYNEQFF

j_gene: TRBJ2-2
abundance: .
v_gene: TRBV20-1
d_gene: TRBD2
CDR3nt: TGCAGTGCTAGTAGCGGGGGGGCCGCCGGGGAGCTGTTTTTT
CDR3aa: CSASSGGAAGELFF

j_gene: TRBJ1-1
abundance: .
v_gene: TRBV5-1
d_gene: .
CDR3nt: TGCGCCAGCAGCTTGGTTCTTGACCGCAACACTGAAGCTTTCTTT
CDR3aa: CASSLVLDRNTEAFF

j_gene: TRBJ1-5
abundance: .
v_gene: TRBV3-1/TRBV3-2
d_gene: .
CDR3nt: TGTGCCAGCAGCCAAGGGTTGGGCAATCAGCCCCAGCATTTT
CDR3aa: CASSQGLGNQPQHF

j_gene: TRBJ2-4
abundance: .
v_gene: TRBV21-1
d_gene: .
CDR3nt: TGTGCCAGCAGCATTAGACAGACGAAAAACATTCAGTACTTC
CDR3aa: CASSIRQTKNIQYF

j_gene: TRBJ2-7
abundance: once
v_gene: TRBV4-1
d_gene: .
CDR3nt: TGCGCCAGCCGGGACGGCGCCGGTTACGAGCAGTACTTC
CDR3aa: CASRDGAGYEQYF

j_gene: TRBJ1-2
abundance: .
v_gene: TRBV13
d_gene: .
CDR3nt: TGTGCCAGCAGCGGGGGTAACTATGGCTACACCTTC
CDR3aa: CASSGGNYGYTF

j_gene: TRBJ2-7
abundance: .
v_gene: TRBV6-1
d_gene: .
CDR3nt: TGTGCCAGCAGTGAAGCCGGGCTAGAGCAGTACTTC
CDR3aa: CASSEAGLEQYF

j_gene: TRBJ1-1
abundance: .
v_gene: TRBV7-9
d_gene: .
CDR3nt: TGTGCCAGCAGCTCACAGAGGAGTCGGGCGAACACTGAAGCTTTCTTT
CDR3aa: CASSSQRSRANTEAFF

j_gene: TRBJ2-2
abundance: once
v_gene: TRBV5-5
d_gene: .
CDR3nt: TGTGCCAGCAGAAAAGAAGCCGGGGAGCTGTTTTTT
CDR3aa: CASRKEAGELFF

j_gene: TRBJ2-3
abundance: .
v_gene: TRBV6-5
d_gene: TRBD1
CDR3nt: TGTGCCAGTCGAATTCCAGGGGGAGATACGCAGTATTTT
CDR3aa: CASRIPGGDTQYF

j_gene: TRBJ2-2
abundance: .
v_gene: TRBV18
d_gene: .
CDR3nt: TGTGCCAGCTCACCACCGATTTTCCAGGCCACCGGGGAGCTGTTTTTT
CDR3aa: CASSPPIFQATGELFF

j_gene: TRBJ2-3
abundance: .
v_gene: TRBV6-5
d_gene: .
CDR3nt: TGTGCCAGCAGTTACTCGAGTGGCACAGATACGCAGTATTTT
CDR3aa: CASSYSSGTDTQYF

j_gene: TRBJ1-1
abundance: .
v_gene: TRBV4-1
d_gene: TRBD1
CDR3nt: TGCGCCAGCAGCCACGATGACAGGGGGACTGAAGCTTTCTTT
CDR3aa: CASSHDDRGTEAFF

j_gene: TRBJ1-2
abundance: .
v_gene: TRBV7-9
d_gene: TRBD1
CDR3nt: TGTGCCAGCACCGAACAGGGGGCGGATGGCTACACCTTC
CDR3aa: CASTEQGADGYTF

j_gene: TRBJ1-1
abundance: .
v_gene: TRBV27
d_gene: .
CDR3nt: TGTGCCAGCAGTTTACTCCGGGGTTTAGGTATCACTGAAGCTTTCTTT
CDR3aa: CASSLLRGLGITEAFF

j_gene: TRBJ1-2
abundance: .
v_gene: TRBV7-6
d_gene: .
CDR3nt: TGTGCCAGCAGCTTATCCGGGGCGGCTGGCTACACCTTC
CDR3aa: CASSLSGAAGYTF

j_gene: TRBJ1-5
abundance: .
v_gene: TRBV4-1
d_gene: .
CDR3nt: TGCGCCAGCAGCCAAGAACCGACCTATCAGCCCCAGCATTTT
CDR3aa: CASSQEPTYQPQHF

j_gene: TRBJ1-4
abundance: .
v_gene: TRBV18
d_gene: .
CDR3nt: TGTGCCAGCTCACCCCTTAATGAAAAACTGTTTTTT
CDR3aa: CASSPLNEKLFF

j_gene: TRBJ2-1
abundance: .
v_gene: TRBV6-5
d_gene: TRBD2
CDR3nt: TGTGCCAGCAGACTAGCGCGGGCAGGTGAGCAGTTCTTC
CDR3aa: CASRLARAGEQFF

j_gene: TRBJ2-3
abundance: .
v_gene: TRBV11-3
d_gene: TRBD1
CDR3nt: TGTGCCAGCAGCCAAACAGGGGGTACCACAGATACGCAGTATTTT
CDR3aa: CASSQTGGTTDTQYF

j_gene: TRBJ1-2
abundance: .
v_gene: TRBV7-9
d_gene: .
CDR3nt: TGTGCCAGCAGCTTATTGTGGAAGGGATGTGGCTACACCTTC
CDR3aa: CASSLLWKGCGYTF

j_gene: TRBJ1-2
abundance: .
v_gene: TRBV9
d_gene: TRBD1
CDR3nt: TGTGCCAGCAGCGCGTTGACAGGGGTTCGTGGCTACACCTTC
CDR3aa: CASSALTGVRGYTF

j_gene: TRBJ1-4
abundance: .
v_gene: TRBV14
d_gene: .
CDR3nt: TGTGCCAGCAGCCAGAATACGCTAACTAATGAAAAACTGTTTTTT
CDR3aa: CASSQNTLTNEKLFF

j_gene: TRBJ1-2
abundance: few
v_gene: TRBV29-1
d_gene: .
CDR3nt: TGCAGCGTTGAGGGGGTTGATGGCTACACCTTC
CDR3aa: CSVEGVDGYTF

j_gene: TRBJ1-1
abundance: .
v_gene: TRBV19
d_gene: .
CDR3nt: TGTGCCAGTAGTAGCGGACAGACCATTGAAGCTTTCTTT
CDR3aa: CASSSGQTIEAFF

j_gene: TRBJ2-1
abundance: .
v_gene: TRBV30
d_gene: .
CDR3nt: TGTGCCTGGAGTGTAATCGGACAGTACAATGAGCAGTTCTTC
CDR3aa: CAWSVIGQYNEQFF

j_gene: TRBJ1-1
abundance: .
v_gene: TRBV5-8
d_gene: .
CDR3nt: TGTGCCACTACCCTAGAGGGGAACACTGAAGCTTTCTTT
CDR3aa: CATTLEGNTEAFF

j_gene: TRBJ1-4
abundance: .
v_gene: TRBV7-2
d_gene: .
CDR3nt: TGTGCCAGCAGCCGGGACTTCTATAATGAAAAACTGTTTTTT
CDR3aa: CASSRDFYNEKLFF

j_gene: TRBJ1-6
abundance: .
v_gene: TRBV18
d_gene: .
CDR3nt: TGTGCCAGCTCACCCATTAATCCTACAAAAGACCTCCACTTT
CDR3aa: CASSPINPTKDLHF

j_gene: TRBJ1-3
abundance: .
v_gene: TRBV6-6
d_gene: .
CDR3nt: TGTGCCAGCAGGCACGGGTCCGTAAGCTCTGGAAACACCATATATTTT
CDR3aa: CASRHGSVSSGNTIYF

j_gene: TRBJ2-5
abundance: .
v_gene: TRBV7-9
d_gene: TRBD2
CDR3nt: TGTGCCAGCACCGTTACTGGGGGGGGAGAGACCCAGTACTTC
CDR3aa: CASTVTGGGETQYF

j_gene: TRBJ1-2
abundance: once
v_gene: TRBV5-4
d_gene: .
CDR3nt: TGTGCCAGCAGCACCGGACAGCCCGTACACTATGGCTACACCTTC
CDR3aa: CASSTGQPVHYGYTF

j_gene: TRBJ2-1
abundance: .
v_gene: TRBV6-5
d_gene: .
CDR3nt: TGTGCCAGCAGTTACGGGACCCACAATGAGCAGTTCTTC
CDR3aa: CASSYGTHNEQFF

j_gene: TRBJ1-6
abundance: .
v_gene: TRBV19
d_gene: .
CDR3nt: TGTGCCAGTAGCCGGCCCTCCGGCTCGTTGGGAACCCTCCACTTT
CDR3aa: CASSRPSGSLGTLHF

j_gene: TRBJ1-2
abundance: .
v_gene: TRBV6-5
d_gene: TRBD1
CDR3nt: TGTGCCAGCCACACAGGGGGAGCTGGCTACACCTTC
CDR3aa: CASHTGGAGYTF

j_gene: TRBJ2-7
abundance: .
v_gene: TRBV7-7
d_gene: .
CDR3nt: TGTGCTAGCAGCTTAGGTCGGGGATACTACGAGCAGTACTTC
CDR3aa: CASSLGRGYYEQYF

j_gene: TRBJ1-4
abundance: .
v_gene: TRBV4-3
d_gene: TRBD1
CDR3nt: TGCGCCAGCAGCCGTAGACAGGGGGATGAAAAACTGTTTTTT
CDR3aa: CASSRRQGDEKLFF

j_gene: TRBJ1-1
abundance: .
v_gene: TRBV27
d_gene: .
CDR3nt: TGTGCCAGCAGCCCATGGACGGAGAACACTGAAGCTTTCTTT
CDR3aa: CASSPWTENTEAFF

j_gene: TRBJ1-4
abundance: .
v_gene: TRBV3-1/TRBV3-2
d_gene: TRBD1
CDR3nt: TGTGCCAGCAGCCCTCTAACAGGGGGTAATGAAAAACTGTTTTTT
CDR3aa: CASSPLTGGNEKLFF

j_gene: TRBJ2-3
abundance: .
v_gene: TRBV2
d_gene: TRBD2
CDR3nt: TGTGCCAGTGGGACTAGCGGCACAGATACGCAGTATTTT
CDR3aa: CASGTSGTDTQYF

j_gene: TRBJ2-3
abundance: once
v_gene: TRBV5-1
d_gene: TRBD2
CDR3nt: TGCGCCAGCAGCTTCGGGACTAGCAGGGATACGCAGTATTTT
CDR3aa: CASSFGTSRDTQYF

j_gene: TRBJ1-1
abundance: .
v_gene: TRBV18
d_gene: .
CDR3nt: TGTGCCAGCTCACCACCCGGGCAGTCCTGGGATGCTTTCTTT
CDR3aa: CASSPPGQSWDAFF

j_gene: TRBJ2-1
abundance: few
v_gene: TRBV19
d_gene: .
CDR3nt: TGTGCCAGTACCCCCCCCGGACAGAGCTACAATGAGCAGTTCTTC
CDR3aa: CASTPPGQSYNEQFF

j_gene: TRBJ1-6
abundance: .
v_gene: TRBV5-1
d_gene: TRBD1
CDR3nt: TGCGCCAGCAGCTTAACGGCCGCGACAGGGGCTCAGGTAACACCCCTCCACTTT
CDR3aa: CASSLTAATGAQVTPLHF